This TCR beta chain was sequenced during a study of human T cells and chemical hapten exposure. The overall study: A 2 cm by 2 cm inner upper arm patch received 2% DPC for sensitization. Small pooled library volume differences mainly caused per-sample TCR yield variation.

Individual cDNA molecules had unique molecular identifiers attached to them by the library. TCRdb reanalysed the RACE reads using MiXCR and keeps one entry per CDR3 protein. Of under 300,000 distinct CDR3 sequences detected, 7% to 10% appear once; the ten largest clones hold 2% to 2.5%. Study-level findings and limits: There was no change with DPC sensitization in TCRs above 1 in 1000 frequency.

Time point noted: pre-sensitization, week 0. Noted treatment: therapeutic diphenylcyclopropenone sensitization with weekly scalp DPC. About this clonotype: Its antigen is not identified.

The sequencing used whole blood, collected in connection with sensitization to the hapten diphenylcyclopropenone (DPC). This TCR was recovered from a woman aged 40 to 50 with alopecia areata. Some clones in this sample may be carry-over from other donors' samples.

CDR3 in DNA: TGTGCCTCTAAACAGGGGGCGGATCAGCCCCAGCATTTT. As protein: CASKQGADQPQHF. The chain links TRBV28 to TRBJ1-5, with TRBD1 identical over 9 bases. Germline V lookup: CDR1 MDHEN, CDR2 SYDVKM. There are 13 residues in the CDR3. Germline trimming cut 11 bases from V and 5 bases from J; bases unmatched to any gene: 7.